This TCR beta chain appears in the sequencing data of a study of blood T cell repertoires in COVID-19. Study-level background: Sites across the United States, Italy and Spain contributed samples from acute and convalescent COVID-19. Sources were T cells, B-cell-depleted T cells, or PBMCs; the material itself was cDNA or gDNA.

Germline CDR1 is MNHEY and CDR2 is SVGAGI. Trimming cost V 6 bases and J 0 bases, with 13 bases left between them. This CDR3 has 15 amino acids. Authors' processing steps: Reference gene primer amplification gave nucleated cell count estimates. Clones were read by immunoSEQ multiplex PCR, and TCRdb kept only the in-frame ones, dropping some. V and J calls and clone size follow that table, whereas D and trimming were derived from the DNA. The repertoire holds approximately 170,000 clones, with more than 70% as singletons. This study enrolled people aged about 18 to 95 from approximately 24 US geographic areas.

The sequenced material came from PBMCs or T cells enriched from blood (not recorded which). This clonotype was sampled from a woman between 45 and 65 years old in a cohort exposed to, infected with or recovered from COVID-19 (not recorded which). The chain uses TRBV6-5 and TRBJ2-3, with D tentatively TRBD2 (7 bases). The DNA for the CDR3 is TGTGCCAGCAGCCCAAGGGGGGGTAGCACAGATACGCAGTATTTT. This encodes CASSPRGGSTDTQYF.